The 3 T cell receptor beta chains reported below all come from one sample, sequenced in a study of T cell changes during pregnancy in multiple sclerosis. The assay was immunoSEQ multiplex PCR, and TCRdb's table has in-frame clones only and misses some. The sample lists tens of thousands of clones, approximately 91% occurring once. This specimen consisted of peripheral blood, obtained in the second trimester of pregnancy. The receptors here all came from a female donor in good health, enrolled as a control in a pregnancy study.

J is TRBJ2-1 and V is TRBV21-1; the D segment call TRBD2 is taken from the table without a DNA check. TRBV21-1 is deemed a pseudogene. This CDR3 comprises 13 residues. For the CDR3, the DNA is TGTGCCACACCTAGCGGGACCTACAATGAGCAGTTCTTC. Translated: CATPSGTYNEQFF.

The rearrangement joins TRBV30 to TRBJ2-3, with 11 positions matching TRBD2. This CDR3 has 15 residues. CDR1 is GTSNPN, CDR2 SVGIG, per germline (reference sequence). With 0 bases clipped from V and 3 bases from J, the junction kept 2 bases outside the gene matches. The CDR3 DNA sequence: TGTGCCTGGAGTGTCAGGACTAGCGGGACAGATACGCAGTATTTT. Residues: CAWSVRTSGTDTQYF.

V gene TRBV10-2 combines with J gene TRBJ2-3; the match to TRBD2 covers 10 bases. The CDR3 has 15 amino acids. Per the germline V gene, CDR1 is WSHSY and CDR2 is SAAADI. The V gene end was trimmed by 5 bases and the J gene end by 5 bases; junction bases not matched to a gene: 7. The CDR3 nucleotides read TGCGCCAGCAGTTCAGCGGGAGGGCCGAGAGATACGCAGTATTTT. It is translated as CASSSAGGPRDTQYF.